This T cell receptor (beta chain) was profiled in a study of regulatory T cells in long-lasting Graves disease. Arm-PCR of CDR3 regions and iRepertoire HTBI primers were used to build TCR beta libraries. MiXCR, applied by TCRdb to the multiplex PCR reads, yields one record per CDR3 protein. The data show 250,000 or so distinct CDR3 sequences, approximately 20% seen once. The time point denotes: newly diagnosed GD, antithyroid drugs for less than 3 months. The TCR library was prepared using RNA isolated from PBMCs. Patients came through an endocrinology department, and that department was in Xi'an, China. In its sample, this clonotype was seen many times. CDR3 length: 15 residues. The germline V gene has CDR1 SEHNR and CDR2 FQNEAQ (reference sequence). With 4 bases removed from V and 10 bases from J, the gap between germline ends came to 19 bases. The same sample was also studied in work on T cells in Graves' hyperthyroidism and ophthalmopathy.

Sequenced material: peripheral blood mononuclear cells (PBMCs), taken at new diagnosis, from a patient treated with antithyroid drugs. This receptor was identified in a woman under 40 with Graves disease. The chain is built from TRBV7-9 and TRBJ1-4; D might be TRBD1 (5 bases). The CDR3 protein is CASSSPGTSTGKLFF. In DNA, the CDR3 is TGTGCCAGCAGCTCACCGGGGACGTCGACGGGAAAACTGTTTTTT.